Shown below are 22 T cell receptor beta chains from a single sample sequenced in a study of shared clonotypes between healthy human individuals. Produced via immunoSEQ multiplex PCR; TCRdb's table is partial and in-frame only. The sample records 2 million to 2.5 million clones, about 94% being singletons. The sample comprised naive CD4+ T cells sorted from blood. As to subset: CD45RA+ positively selected. These receptors all stem from a man between 18 and 29 years old in good health.

As to this clone: Other DNA sequences within the sample encode an identical CDR3. DNA for the CDR3: TGCGCCAGCAGCTTGGACTTGGAGACCCAGTACTTC. Its protein is CASSLDLETQYF. The chain carries TRBV5-1 and TRBJ2-5; D is unresolved. Germline CDR1 is SGHRS and CDR2 is YFSETQ. V was pared by 0 bases and J by 5 bases, with 5 bases between. This CDR3 comprises 12 residues.

The chain employs TRBV5-6 and TRBJ1-3; D gene uncertain. The germline V and J ends were trimmed by 0 bases and 0 bases, with 7 bases remaining between them. Germline-derived CDR1 and CDR2 are SGHDT and YYEEEE. This CDR3 is built from 15 residues. The CDR3 loop is CASSLVGNSGNTIYF. Written as DNA, the CDR3 is TGTGCCAGCAGCTTGGTCGGCAACTCTGGAAACACCATATATTTT.

V is TRBV23-1 and J is TRBJ2-7; D not certain. TRBV23-1 is given ORF status, its function remaining uncertain. The CDR3 contains 12 residues. The CDR3 DNA reads TGCGCACAATCCAGGTCCTCCTACGAGCAGTACTTC. It specifies CAQSRSSYEQYF.

About this clone itself: A junction end diverges from the germline sequence, so it may reflect a read error. The rearrangement links TRBV6-1 to TRBJ1-2; the D gene is possibly TRBD1 (5 bases). The CDR3 consists of 15 residues. Germline V CDR1 and CDR2: MNHNS, SASEGT. Here the CDR3 reads CASSQQAGHNYGHTF. CDR3 bases: TGTGCCAGTAGCCAGCAGGCAGGACATAACTATGGCCACACCTTC.

The rearrangement uses TRBV2 and TRBJ2-3; D unresolved. The CDR3 is 12 amino acids. Trimming pared 3 bases from V and 6 bases from J, leaving 7 bases between. From germline, CDR1 is SNHLY and CDR2 FYNNEI. The CDR3 DNA is TGTGCCAGCAGTGAGGAACGGGATACGCAGTATTTT. This encodes CASSEERDTQYF.

Worth noting for this clone: This specimen includes other DNA sequences encoding the same CDR3. The V gene is TRBV6-5, the J gene TRBJ2-7, with TRBD2 identical over 7 bases. This CDR3 is 13 amino acids long. Germline-derived CDR1 and CDR2 are MNHEY and SVGAGI. V dropped 6 bases and J dropped 1; count of bases not matched to a gene: 3. CDR3 sequence reads: CASSSGGSYEQYF. Written as DNA, the CDR3 is TGTGCCAGCAGCTCGGGGGGATCCTACGAGCAGTACTTC.

The chain couples TRBV2 to TRBJ1-2, with TRBD1 matching 8 bases. Germline values: CDR1 SNHLY, CDR2 FYNNEI. This CDR3 has 13 amino acids. The V and J ends lost 4 bases and 8 bases, in that order; junction bases with no gene match: 6. The CDR3 spells CASSAQGARGYTF. The CDR3 DNA reads as TGTGCCAGCAGTGCCCAGGGGGCGCGCGGCTACACCTTC.

The genes are TRBV7-9 and TRBJ1-1; D might be TRBD1 (5 bases). The CDR3 consists of 17 residues. CDR1 and CDR2 from the germline V gene are SEHNR and FQNEAQ (reference sequence). With 3 bases removed from V and 1 base from J, the gap between germline ends came to 18 bases. The CDR3 bases are TGTGCCAGCAGCTTTTTAGGGAAGGGGTCGCGGAACACTGAAGCTTTCTTT. Translation: CASSFLGKGSRNTEAFF. Full variable domain (rest looked up from reference TRBV7-9 and TRBJ1-1): DTGVSQNPRHKITKRGQNVTFRCDPISEHNRLYWYRQTLGQGPEFLTYFQNEAQLEKSRLLSDRFSAERPKGSFSTLEIQRTEQGDSAMYLCASSFLGKGSRNTEAFFGQGTRLTVV.

This rearrangement joins TRBV10-3 to TRBJ1-4; possibly TRBD1 for D (6 bases). V was clipped by 5 bases and J by 3 bases, with 10 bases between them. This CDR3 is built from 14 residues. Germline-derived CDR1 and CDR2 are ENHRY and SYGVKD. CDR3 nucleotides: TGTGCCATCAGTACGGACAGAGCTAATGAAAAACTGTTTTTT. Its translation is CAISTDRANEKLFF.

The chain has TRBV7-3 and TRBJ2-3; D not resolved. The CDR3 is made up of 14 amino acids. CDR1 SGHTA and CDR2 FQGTGA come from the germline V gene. The ends were cut back, 1 base at V and 2 bases at J, with 7 bases in the middle. The CDR3 DNA reads as TGTGCCAGCAGCTTAAGGGGATACACAGATACGCAGTATTTT. It encodes CASSLRGYTDTQYF.

The chain employs TRBV6-1 and TRBJ1-5, with a tentative D call TRBD1 (5 bases). The CDR3 extends over 16 amino acids. Trimming removed 2 bases at V and 4 bases at J, with 15 bases between. CDR1 and CDR2 (germline): MNHNS, SASEGT. The CDR3 DNA is TGTGCCAGCAGTGAACCTTTTTCAGGGACGAATCAGCCCCAGCATTTT. Residues: CASSEPFSGTNQPQHF.

About this clone itself: The sample carries other DNA sequences with the same CDR3. The chain is built from TRBV5-1 and TRBJ2-6; D not certain. Germline values: CDR1 SGHRS, CDR2 YFSETQ. CDR3 length: 15 residues. The V and J ends lost 0 bases and 0 bases respectively, with 4 bases between them. The CDR3 spells CASSLALSGANVLTF. The CDR3 nucleotides read TGCGCCAGCAGCTTGGCGCTCTCTGGGGCCAACGTCCTGACTTTC.

For this clone: An end of the junction does not agree with germline; a read error may underlie this. Other DNA sequences in this sample translate to the same CDR3. The genes are TRBV7-7 and TRBJ1-1; no reliable D call. Per the germline V gene, CDR1 is SSHAT and CDR2 is FNYEAQ (reference sequence). The CDR3 runs 13 residues. The CDR3 DNA is TGTGCTAGCAGCTTACGGGAGAACACTGAAGCTTTCTTT. This sequence encodes CASSLRENTEAFF.

J is TRBJ2-4 and V is TRBV25-1; D unresolved. Germline CDR1 and CDR2: MGHDK and SYGVNS. The V and J ends lost 1 base and 7 bases respectively, with 5 bases between them. This CDR3 contains 12 residues. CDR3 sequence (DNA): TGTGCCAGCAGTGAATGGAGTAACATTCAGTACTTC. This translates into CASSEWSNIQYF.

V usage is TRBV27 and J usage is TRBJ2-7; D remains ambiguous. The CDR3 is 15 amino acids. The V end was cut by 0 bases, the J end by 2 bases, with 11 bases between. Germline assignment: CDR1 MNHEY and CDR2 SMNVEV (reference sequence). The CDR3 sequence: CASSLSSVDPYEQYF. Here the CDR3 DNA reads TGTGCCAGCAGTTTATCGAGTGTGGACCCCTACGAGCAGTACTTC.

The gene calls are TRBV28 and TRBJ1-1; no firm D call. CDR3 length equals 13 residues. Trimming pared 2 bases from V and 4 bases from J, leaving 8 bases between. The V gene's germline CDR1 is MDHEN and CDR2 SYDVKM. The CDR3 protein is CASSLQSPTEAFF. The CDR3, as DNA: TGTGCCAGCAGTTTACAGTCGCCCACTGAAGCTTTCTTT. Filled out from reference TRBV28 and TRBJ1-1, the complete variable domain reads DVKVTQSSRYLVKRTGEKVFLECVQDMDHENMFWYRQDPGLGLRLIYFSYDVKMKEKGDIPEGYSVSREKKERFSLILESASTNQTSMYLCASSLQSPTEAFFGQGTRLTVV.

This clone was picked up one time. This chain connects TRBV5-8 to TRBJ2-3, with D uncertain. Looked up from germline, CDR1 is SGHTS and CDR2 is YDEGEE. V lost 4 bases and J 0 bases, leaving 9 bases between the germline ends. The CDR3 is 14 amino acids. Here the CDR3 reads CASSLSSSTDTQYF. The CDR3 region has the DNA TGTGCCAGCAGCCTCAGCAGCAGCACAGATACGCAGTATTTT.

V and J are TRBV4-1 and TRBJ1-5, with a tentative D call TRBD1 (5 bases). V lost 0 bases, J lost 2 bases, and 11 bases lay in between. CDR1 and CDR2 from the germline V gene are MGHRA and YSYEKL. The CDR3 covers 16 residues. In DNA form, the CDR3 reads TGCGCCAGCAGCCAAGACGGGGGACCCGGCAATCAGCCCCAGCATTTT. Translation gives CASSQDGGPGNQPQHF.

The sample holds one count of this clone. The genes are TRBV4-1 and TRBJ2-7, with 9 bases that match TRBD1. V lost 2 bases and J lost 5; bases outside the gene matches: 10. Germline V gene data show CDR1 as MGHRA and CDR2 as YSYEKL. This CDR3 comprises 16 residues. The CDR3 DNA reads as TGCGCCAGCAGCCAAACCATCTACAGGGGGCGGAACGAGCAGTACTTC. Translating it yields CASSQTIYRGRNEQYF.

The sample holds one count of this clone. The rearrangement joins TRBV11-2 to TRBJ1-1; TRBD1 aligns across 7 bases. CDR1 SGHAT and CDR2 FQNNGV come from the germline V gene. V lost 5 bases to trimming and J lost 6 bases; unmatched junction nucleotides: 9. The CDR3 runs to 14 residues. CDR3 sequence (DNA): TGTGCCAGCAGCGCACAGGGGTCTTCCGCTGAAGCTTTCTTT. Its translation is CASSAQGSSAEAFF. Full variable domain (rest looked up from reference TRBV11-2 and TRBJ1-1): EAGVAQSPRYKIIEKRQSVAFWCNPISGHATLYWYQQILGQGPKLLIQFQNNGVVDDSQLPKDRFSAERLKGVDSTLKIQPAKLEDSAVYLCASSAQGSSAEAFFGQGTRLTVV.

The CDR3 DNA sequence: TGCGCCAGCGGGCCGACAGGGGGCTCTGGGGCCAACGTCCTGACTTTC. The encoded protein is CASGPTGGSGANVLTF. The rearrangement links TRBV5-1 to TRBJ2-6; 9 bases map to TRBD1. V was pared by 7 bases and J by 0 bases, with 5 bases of the junction left unmatched. CDR3 length equals 16 residues. CDR1 and CDR2 (germline): SGHRS, YFSETQ.

Details on this clone: This sample includes further DNA sequences coding for the same CDR3. The CDR3 reads CASSLAGSYEQYF. The CDR3 DNA sequence: TGTGCCAGCAGCTTGGCAGGGTCGTACGAGCAGTACTTC. This sequence joins TRBV5-4 and TRBJ2-7; D may be TRBD1 (5 bases). The germline V gene encodes CDR1 SGHNT and CDR2 YYREEE (reference sequence). V shed 0 bases and J shed 4 bases, with 8 bases lying between them. This CDR3 has 13 residues.